The 29 T cell receptor beta chains listed next were all sequenced from one sample in a study of T cell responses to AZD1222 COVID-19 vaccine. TCRdb keeps only in-frame clones here, not all; method: immunoSEQ multiplex PCR. Among more than 150,000 clones listed, approximately 90% were seen once. This specimen was peripheral blood, taken on day 0 of AZD1222 vaccination. These receptors all stem from an adult in good health.

The J gene is TRBJ2-7, the V gene TRBV9; the D gene is possibly TRBD1 (6 bases). This CDR3 is built from 14 residues. From germline, CDR1 is SGDLS and CDR2 YYNGEE. Trimming pared 2 bases from V and 4 bases from J, leaving 13 bases between. In nucleotides, the CDR3 is TGTGCCAGCAGCGTCGACAGGTCTGGGTACGAGCAGTACTTC. Protein product: CASSVDRSGYEQYF.

This clone was recorded once. The V gene is TRBV28, the J gene TRBJ1-3; 8 bases line up with TRBD1. This CDR3 comprises 14 residues. From germline, CDR1 is MDHEN and CDR2 SYDVKM. J lost 2 bases, V lost 6 bases, and 3 bases had no gene match. The CDR3 spells CASSRQGTGNTIYF. For the CDR3, the DNA is TGTGCCAGCAGCCGACAGGGGACTGGAAACACCATATATTTT.

This sequence joins TRBV28 and TRBJ1-6, with TRBD1 as a possible D gene (5 bases). This CDR3 spans 14 amino acids. Trimming took off 7 bases at V and 7 bases at J, with 14 bases between the two ends. Germline CDR1 is MDHEN and CDR2 is SYDVKM. CDR3 coding DNA: TGTGCCAGCAACCCAGGGTATACGAATTCACCCCTCCACTTT. Translation gives CASNPGYTNSPLHF.

This sequence joins TRBV4-2 and TRBJ2-1; unclear D gene. The CDR3 covers 13 residues. Germline V gene lookup returns CDR1 LGHNA and CDR2 YNFKEQ. The germline V and J ends were trimmed by 4 bases and 7 bases, with 11 bases remaining between them. In DNA, the CDR3 is TGTGCCAGCAGCCCCCGTACCCTAAATGAGCAGTTCTTC. It yields the protein CASSPRTLNEQFF.

The chain joins TRBV20-1 to TRBJ2-7; D possibly corresponds to TRBD2 (6 bases). Germline V gene sequence: CDR1 DFQATT, CDR2 SNEGSKA (reference sequence). V lost 6 bases to trimming and J lost 3 bases, with 6 bases between them. CDR3 length: 10 amino acids. The CDR3 DNA follows: TGCAGTGCGGACTACTACGAGCAGTACTTC. Translating gives CSADYYEQYF.

The chain carries TRBV2 and TRBJ2-7; D call uncertain. The germline gives CDR1 SNHLY, CDR2 FYNNEI. There are 12 residues in the CDR3. The V end was cut by 4 bases, the J end by 4 bases, with 8 bases between. The CDR3 region is CASSAEVYEQYF. CDR3 bases: TGTGCCAGCAGTGCCGAAGTTTACGAGCAGTACTTC.

The CDR3 nucleotides are TGTGCCAGCTCACCACCTAGCGCCTCCAGCTCTGGGGCCAACGTCCTGACTTTC. Translating it yields CASSPPSASSSGANVLTF. This chain joins TRBV18 and TRBJ2-6; weak D call: TRBD2 (5 bases). The germline V and J ends were trimmed by 0 bases and 0 bases, with 12 bases remaining between them. Germline CDR1 KGHSH, CDR2 LQKENI. CDR3 length equals 18 residues.

The V call is TRBV30, the J call TRBJ1-3; 7 bases map to TRBD1. After removal of 4 bases from V and 0 bases from J, the junction contained 6 bases not matched to a gene. Germline V gives CDR1 GTSNPN, CDR2 SVGIG (reference sequence). The CDR3 spans 15 residues. This CDR3 is CAWIRDSFSGNTIYF. CDR3 sequence (DNA): TGTGCCTGGATCCGGGACAGTTTCTCTGGAAACACCATATATTTT.

The count of this clone is one. The genes are TRBV19 and TRBJ1-4, with no clear D. Deletions cut 6 bases from V and 1 base from J, with 6 bases between. The CDR3 is 13 residues long. The germline V gene has CDR1 LNHDA and CDR2 SQIVND (reference sequence). CDR3 loop: CASSRRTNEKLFF. For the CDR3, the DNA is TGTGCCAGTAGCCGAAGAACTAATGAAAAACTGTTTTTT. Drawing the rest from reference TRBV19 and TRBJ1-4, the complete variable domain is DGGITQSPKYLFRKEGQNVTLSCEQNLNHDAMYWYRQDPGQGLRLIYYSQIVNDFQKGDIAEGYSVSREKKESFPLTVTSAQKNPTAFYLCASSRRTNEKLFFGSGTQLSVL.

Notes on this clone: The junction does not match germline at one end; this may be a read error. This chain links TRBV7-7 with TRBJ2-5, with a possible D match to TRBD2 (5 bases). This CDR3 comprises 15 residues. CDR1 is SSHAT, CDR2 FNYEAQ, per germline (reference sequence). The CDR3 here is CASSLAYSAGETQYF. CDR3 in DNA: TGTGCTAGCAGCTTAGCTTATAGCGCTGGGGAGACCCAGTACTTC.

The V call is TRBV24-1, the J call TRBJ1-5, with a possible D match to TRBD1 (6 bases). V was clipped by 11 bases and J by 5 bases, with 15 bases between them. Germline loops: CDR1 KGHDR, CDR2 SFDVKD. The CDR3 runs to 13 residues. CDR3 nucleotides: TGTGCCATCGCAGGGGTAGGGGATCAGCCCCAGCATTTT. As protein: CAIAGVGDQPQHF.

The CDR3 is CASSSSLAGIVEQFF. CDR3 coding DNA: TGTGCCAGCAGTTCATCCCTAGCGGGAATAGTTGAGCAGTTCTTC. The chain combines TRBV6-4 with TRBJ2-1; 9 bases agree with TRBD2. CDR3 size: 15 residues. CDR1 and CDR2 (germline): MRHNA, SNTAGT. J lost 9 bases, V lost 5 bases, and 11 bases had no gene match.

The chain uses TRBV5-1 and TRBJ1-2, with a tentative D call TRBD1 (5 bases). CDR1 and CDR2 from the germline V gene are SGHRS and YFSETQ. Trimming cost V 3 bases and J 7 bases, with 16 bases left between them. The CDR3 is 14 residues long. In nucleotides, the CDR3 is TGCGCCAGCAGCTCTCCCGGGGCAGGCCGTGGCTACACCTTC. Translated: CASSSPGAGRGYTF.

This chain links TRBV24-1 with TRBJ2-3; 9 bases line up with TRBD2. CDR1 and CDR2 (germline): KGHDR, SFDVKD. The CDR3 totals 15 residues. Trimming cost V 9 bases and J 4 bases; bases outside gene matches: 10. The CDR3 sequence: CATGGVAGVPDTQYF. Written as DNA, the CDR3 is TGTGCCACCGGTGGGGTAGCGGGAGTACCAGATACGCAGTATTTT.

CDR3 sequence: CATSPGTGQPYEQYF. CDR3 nucleotide sequence: TGTGCCACCAGCCCCGGTACGGGACAGCCTTACGAGCAGTACTTC. The chain couples TRBV15 to TRBJ2-7; 7 positions agree with TRBD1. The trim removed 5 bases at V and 4 bases at J, leaving 11 bases unmatched. The CDR3 length is 15 residues. The V gene's germline CDR1 is LNHNV and CDR2 YYDKDF (reference sequence).

The gene calls are TRBV19 and TRBJ2-3; no clear D. The CDR3 covers 13 residues. CDR1 is LNHDA, CDR2 SQIVND, per germline (reference sequence). With 4 bases removed from V and 6 bases from J, the gap between germline ends came to 11 bases. As DNA, the CDR3 is TGTGCCAGTAGTAGGGAAGGTGTGGATACGCAGTATTTT. This sequence encodes CASSREGVDTQYF.

The J gene is TRBJ1-4, the V gene TRBV5-1, with 8 nucleotides matching TRBD1. The germline V gene encodes CDR1 SGHRS and CDR2 YFSETQ. V lost 3 bases, J lost 3 bases, and 4 bases stayed unmatched. The CDR3 is 15 residues long. The CDR3 sequence is CASSSTGGSNEKLFF. For the CDR3, the DNA is TGCGCCAGCAGCTCAACAGGGGGGTCTAATGAAAAACTGTTTTTT.

The chain is built from TRBV4-1 and TRBJ2-3; D is undetermined. V dropped 0 bases and J dropped 1 base, with 11 bases sitting between them. Germline V lookup: CDR1 MGHRA, CDR2 YSYEKL. The CDR3 contains 16 residues. For the CDR3, the DNA is TGCGCCAGCAGCCAAGAAAAATCCGGTCGCACAGATACGCAGTATTTT. This gives the protein CASSQEKSGRTDTQYF.

The chain employs TRBV18 and TRBJ1-1, with TRBD1 matching 7 bases. V lost 3 bases, J lost 4 bases, and 5 bases stayed unmatched. This CDR3 is built from 14 residues. In germline, CDR1 is KGHSH, CDR2 LQKENI. The CDR3 region is CASSPTGLGTEAFF. The CDR3 region has the DNA TGTGCCAGCTCACCGACAGGGCTTGGCACTGAAGCTTTCTTT.

This chain links TRBV19 with TRBJ1-3; 10 bases match TRBD1. There are 15 residues in the CDR3. J gave up 4 bases and V 4 bases, and 4 bases lay outside the gene matches. Germline-derived CDR1 and CDR2 are LNHDA and SQIVND (reference sequence). The CDR3 DNA reads as TGTGCCAGTAGTACCGGACAGGGGGACGGAAACACCATATATTTT. This translates into CASSTGQGDGNTIYF.

V and J are TRBV5-1 and TRBJ2-7; 14 bases are a match to TRBD2. V shed 5 bases, J shed 4 bases, and the junction held 5 bases outside the gene matches. Germline V CDR1 and CDR2: SGHRS, YFSETQ. CDR3 length: 15 residues. CDR3 residues: CASRTGTSGSYEQYF. The CDR3 nucleotides are TGCGCCAGCAGAACCGGGACTAGCGGGAGTTACGAGCAGTACTTC.

The chain is built from TRBV7-9 and TRBJ2-7, with D tentatively TRBD1 (6 bases). The germline CDR1 and CDR2 sequences are SEHNR and FQNEAQ (reference sequence). CDR3 length equals 15 residues. The ends were cut back, 1 base at V and 2 bases at J, with 12 bases in the middle. CDR3 protein: CASSLDRARAYEQYF. The CDR3 DNA is TGTGCCAGCAGCTTAGACAGGGCCAGGGCCTACGAGCAGTACTTC.

This rearrangement joins TRBV24-1 to TRBJ1-1; 7 bases are a match to TRBD1. CDR3 length: 16 amino acids. From germline, CDR1 is KGHDR and CDR2 SFDVKD. With 2 bases clipped from V and 1 base from J, the junction kept 6 bases outside the gene matches. Here the CDR3 reads CATSDSGTVRNTEAFF. The CDR3 DNA sequence: TGTGCCACCAGTGATTCAGGGACAGTTAGGAACACTGAAGCTTTCTTT.

This chain uses TRBV19 with TRBJ2-1; 8 bases map to TRBD1. The germline gives CDR1 LNHDA, CDR2 SQIVND (reference sequence). This CDR3 has 16 residues. Losses at the gene ends were 3 bases for V and 3 bases for J; bases not matched to a gene: 7. The CDR3 sequence is CASSMYGQGFYNEQFF. For the CDR3, the DNA is TGTGCCAGTAGTATGTACGGACAGGGCTTCTACAATGAGCAGTTCTTC.

The rearrangement joins TRBV5-1 to TRBJ2-7; D might be TRBD1 (6 bases). The CDR3 runs 14 residues. V was pared by 1 base and J by 4 bases, with 12 bases between. In germline, CDR1 is SGHRS, CDR2 YFSETQ. CDR3: CASSLSGATYEQYF. The CDR3 DNA follows: TGCGCCAGCAGCTTGTCAGGGGCCACGTACGAGCAGTACTTC.

J is TRBJ2-1 and V is TRBV10-3; 11 bases fit TRBD2. The CDR3 totals 20 residues. Looked up from germline, CDR1 is ENHRY and CDR2 is SYGVKD. After removal of 2 bases from V and 8 bases from J, the junction contained 20 bases not matched to a gene. CDR3 sequence reads: CAISEPAGIRTSGQQYEQFF. Here the CDR3 DNA reads TGTGCCATCAGTGAGCCTGCAGGGATTCGGACTAGCGGGCAGCAGTATGAGCAGTTCTTC.

The chain joins TRBV18 to TRBJ1-2; D not certain. CDR1 is KGHSH, CDR2 LQKENI, per germline. The CDR3 runs 13 residues. V lost 2 bases to trimming and J lost 7 bases, with 11 bases between them. This CDR3 is CASSPSGWSGYTF. The CDR3 DNA is TGTGCCAGCTCACCATCGGGGTGGAGTGGCTACACCTTC.

This clone was recorded once. V and J are TRBV25-1 and TRBJ1-5; D call uncertain. The CDR3 contains 14 residues. The V gene's germline CDR1 is MGHDK and CDR2 SYGVNS. Trimming removed 4 bases at V and 7 bases at J, with 14 bases between. CDR3 bases: TGTGCCAGCAGTGGCGGACCCCGGGGACAGCCCCAGCATTTT. Translating gives CASSGGPRGQPQHF.

The chain carries TRBV18 and TRBJ1-6; D unresolved. The germline gives CDR1 KGHSH, CDR2 LQKENI. V dropped 2 bases and J dropped 4 bases, with 3 bases sitting between them. CDR3 size: 13 residues. The CDR3 DNA is TGTGCCAGCTCACCAGGGTATAATTCACCCCTCCACTTT. It yields the protein CASSPGYNSPLHF.